The sample holds a few counts of the clone carrying this TCR beta chain. Its target is not known. The data were obtained in a study of cytomegalovirus exposure and HLA in healthy donors. Findings of the study overall: Previously analyzed data showed that most TCR beta V segments were productive at a frequency of about 87% or about 30%. It was 150 to 200 TCR beta chains that were listed as cytomegalovirus-associated. According to reports, the classifier identified cytomegalovirus status with high specificity and sensitivity.

CDR1 and CDR2 from the germline V gene are SGHTA and FQGNSA. J gave up 2 bases and V 2 bases, and 7 bases lay outside the gene matches. The length of the CDR3 is 16 residues. Primers included in the PCR were 60 Vbeta and 13 Jbeta primers. The protocol was immunoSEQ multiplex PCR, while the TCRdb copy is restricted to in-frame clones and leaves out a portion. The sample has approximately 160,000 clones; about 70% are singletons. Material for sequencing was PBMCs. This chain uses TRBV7-2 with TRBJ2-3; TRBD2 aligns across 7 bases. This sequence was found in a middle-aged woman in good health and CMV-seropositive. The CDR3 nucleotides are TGTGCCAGCAGCTTACGCCTGGGACTACTCACAGATACGCAGTATTTT. The encoded protein is CASSLRLGLLTDTQYF. Variable domain in full (rest from reference TRBV7-2 and TRBJ2-3): GAGVSQSPSNKVTEKGKDVELRCDPISGHTALYWYRQSLGQGLEFLIYFQGNSAPDKSGLPSDRFSAERTGGSVSTLTIQRTQQEDSAVYLCASSLRLGLLTDTQYFGPGTRLTVL.